This T cell receptor (beta chain) derives from a study of OX40 agonist ivuxolimab in advanced cancers. Germline V CDR1 and CDR2: MNHNS, SASEGT. CDR3 length: 12 residues. Sequencing used immunoSEQ multiplex PCR; TCRdb keeps in-frame clones, though not all of them. The repertoire consists of just under 80,000 clones, with about 83% occurring once and the leading ten covering 20% to 25%. This sample comprised CD4+ or CD8+ T cells sorted from blood, obtained in a trial of the OX40 agonist ivuxolimab. This sequence originates from an adult with an advanced solid tumor such as melanoma, head and neck, liver or kidney cancer. The V call is TRBV6-1, the J call TRBJ2-5; D is ambiguous. The tail of the sequence fits TRBJ2-7 better, so the J call may be wrong. CDR3 amino acids: CASIGGSYEQYF. CDR3 nucleotide sequence: TGTGCCAGCATCGGTGGCTCCTACGAGCAGTACTTC.